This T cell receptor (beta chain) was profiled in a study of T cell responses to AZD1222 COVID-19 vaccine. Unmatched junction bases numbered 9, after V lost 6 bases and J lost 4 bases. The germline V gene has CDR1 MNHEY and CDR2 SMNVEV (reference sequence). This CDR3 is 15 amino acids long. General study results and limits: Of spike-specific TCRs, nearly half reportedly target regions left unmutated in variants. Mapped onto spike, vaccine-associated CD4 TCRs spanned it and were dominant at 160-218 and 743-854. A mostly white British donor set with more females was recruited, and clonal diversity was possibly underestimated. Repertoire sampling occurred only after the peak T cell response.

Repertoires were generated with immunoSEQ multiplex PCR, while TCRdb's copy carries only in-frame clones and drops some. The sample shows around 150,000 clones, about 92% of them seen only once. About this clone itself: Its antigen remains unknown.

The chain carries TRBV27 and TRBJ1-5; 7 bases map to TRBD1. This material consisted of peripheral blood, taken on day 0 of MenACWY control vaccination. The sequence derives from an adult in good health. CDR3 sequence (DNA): TGTGCCAGCAGCGACCCGGGACAGCGGAATCAGCCCCAGCATTTT. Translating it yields CASSDPGQRNQPQHF.